This T cell receptor (beta chain) was captured in a study of cytomegalovirus exposure and HLA in healthy donors. Study-level findings and limits: Earlier results showed most TCR beta V segments being productive about 87% or about 30% of the time. In presence/absence analyses, roughly uniform sequencing depth across donors was assumed.

The CDR3 loop spans 13 amino acids. V dropped 2 bases and J dropped 2; count of bases not matched to a gene: 0. Germline CDR1 is SGHTS and CDR2 is YDEGEE. With 60 Vbeta and 13 Jbeta primers, the PCR was carried out. Repertoires were generated with immunoSEQ multiplex PCR, while TCRdb's copy carries only in-frame clones and drops some. This table holds some 250,000 clones, 82% found once. Regarding this clone: Its specificity is not known.

The clonotype comes from a middle-aged woman in good health and CMV-seropositive. The chain uses TRBV5-8 and TRBJ1-2, with TRBD1 matching 7 bases. The sample consisted of PBMCs. The DNA for the CDR3 is TGTGCCAGCAGCTTCAGGGGGAACTATGGCTACACCTTC. As protein: CASSFRGNYGYTF.